These 17 T cell receptor beta chains were all obtained from the same sample, sequenced in a study of cytomegalovirus exposure and HLA in healthy donors. Use of 60 Vbeta and 13 Jbeta primers characterized the PCR. Some clones are missing from TCRdb's copy, which holds only in-frame ones; the method was immunoSEQ multiplex PCR. The sample has about 130,000 clones; the top ten hold less than 2.5%. The sample comprised PBMCs. Source of these receptors: a woman in her fifties or sixties in good health and CMV-seronegative.

The chain is built from TRBV6-5 and TRBJ1-6, with 8 bases matching TRBD1. Trimming took 6 bases from V and 9 from J; bases not matched to a gene: 7. The germline CDR1 and CDR2 sequences are MNHEY and SVGAGI. The CDR3 covers 14 residues. CDR3 amino acids: CASSDRGKRSPLHF. The CDR3 DNA reads as TGTGCCAGCAGCGACAGGGGAAAGCGTTCACCCCTCCACTTT.

The gene calls are TRBV2 and TRBJ2-3; possibly TRBD2 for D (7 bases). The CDR3 covers 17 residues. Deletions cut 1 base from V and 3 bases from J, with 17 bases between. Germline assignment: CDR1 SNHLY and CDR2 FYNNEI. DNA for the CDR3: TGTGCCAGCAGTGAAGAAGGTGGGGGGGCCATTACAGATACGCAGTATTTT. Its translation is CASSEEGGGAITDTQYF.

The chain employs TRBV27 and TRBJ2-7; 16 nucleotides line up with TRBD2. This CDR3 has 18 amino acids. The V and J ends lost 6 bases and 5 bases, in that order; junction bases with no gene match: 13. CDR1 MNHEY and CDR2 SMNVEV come from the germline V gene (reference sequence). The CDR3 sequence is CASRRLGGTSGRANEQYF. In DNA, the CDR3 is TGTGCCAGCAGACGTTTAGGGGGGACTAGCGGGAGGGCCAACGAGCAGTACTTC.

On this clone itself: At the DNA level, this CDR3 is encoded by other sequences in the same sample as well. The rearrangement uses TRBV6-5 and TRBJ1-1; D is perhaps TRBD1 (5 bases). Between the trimmed V and J ends, which lost 0 bases and 0 bases, there was a span of 8 bases. Germline V lookup: CDR1 MNHEY, CDR2 SVGAGI. The CDR3 contains 15 residues. CDR3 sequence (DNA): TGTGCCAGCAGTTACTCGGGGCAGGTGAACACTGAAGCTTTCTTT. Translating gives CASSYSGQVNTEAFF.

CDR3 sequence: CAISGEWTETNYGYTF. CDR3 in DNA: TGTGCCATCAGTGGGGAATGGACAGAGACTAACTATGGCTACACCTTC. The V gene is TRBV10-3, the J gene TRBJ1-2; a weak D match, TRBD1 (6 bases). The V gene lost 4 bases and the J gene lost 0 bases, with 15 bases spanning the gap. The CDR3 totals 16 residues. Germline assignment: CDR1 ENHRY and CDR2 SYGVKD.

The chain recombines TRBV28 with TRBJ1-5; possibly TRBD1 for D (5 bases). V lost 2 bases, J lost 6 bases, and 11 bases lay in between. The length of the CDR3 is 14 residues. Germline CDR1 reads MDHEN; CDR2 reads SYDVKM. CDR3 loop: CASSLPGGGQPQHF. As DNA, the CDR3 is TGTGCCAGCAGTTTACCCGGGGGAGGTCAGCCCCAGCATTTT.

A note on this clone: Other DNA sequences in the same sample also yield this CDR3. V gene TRBV5-1 combines with J gene TRBJ2-1; the D is unclear. V lost 1 base and J 0 bases, leaving 8 bases between the germline ends. CDR3 size: 15 residues. Germline assignment: CDR1 SGHRS and CDR2 YFSETQ. This CDR3 is CASSLSGSSYNEQFF. The DNA of the CDR3 is TGCGCCAGCAGCTTGTCAGGAAGCTCCTACAATGAGCAGTTCTTC. The full variable domain, with the rest looked up from reference TRBV5-1 and TRBJ2-1, is KAGVTQTPRYLIKTRGQQVTLSCSPISGHRSVSWYQQTPGQGLQFLFEYFSETQRNKGNFPGRFSGRQFSNSRSEMNVSTLELGDSALYLCASSLSGSSYNEQFFGPGTRLTVL.

V gene TRBV7-9 combines with J gene TRBJ1-6, with D uncertain. V lost 4 bases and J lost 7, with 8 bases in between. Germline CDR1 is SEHNR and CDR2 is FQNEAQ (reference sequence). The CDR3 contains 13 residues. The chain's CDR3 is CASSSEQNSPLHF. DNA for the CDR3: TGTGCCAGCAGCTCAGAACAGAATTCACCCCTCCACTTT.

V usage is TRBV21-1 and J usage is TRBJ1-1; TRBD1, the table's D call, was not compared with the DNA. TRBV21-1 is recorded as a pseudogene. CDR3 length equals 13 residues. The CDR3 sequence: CASSTVSPTKAFF. As DNA, the CDR3 is TGTGCCAGCAGCACAGTCTCACCAACGAAAGCTTTCTTT.

V gene TRBV18 combines with J gene TRBJ2-7; 7 bases align to TRBD2. The CDR3 length is 15 residues. The V gene's germline CDR1 is KGHSH and CDR2 LQKENI. The J segment lost 2 bases and the V segment lost 0 bases, leaving 4 bases of the junction unmatched. The CDR3 is CASSPPSSGAYEQYF. In DNA, the CDR3 is TGTGCCAGCTCACCACCCTCTAGCGGAGCCTACGAGCAGTACTTC.

This chain connects TRBV28 to TRBJ2-7; maybe TRBD2 (6 bases). V was clipped by 3 bases and J by 2 bases, with 11 bases between them. The CDR3 consists of 14 residues. From germline, CDR1 is MDHEN and CDR2 SYDVKM. The CDR3 DNA follows: TGTGCCAGCAGTTTGTGGGGGGATACCTACGAGCAGTACTTC. It encodes CASSLWGDTYEQYF.

This chain links TRBV6-5 with TRBJ1-4, with 7 bases that match TRBD1. Looked up from germline, CDR1 is MNHEY and CDR2 is SVGAGI. The CDR3 totals 14 residues. Trimming removed 6 bases from V and 6 bases from J; junction bases left unmatched: 7. This chain's CDR3 is CASRNPGQYEKLFF. The CDR3 nucleotides are TGTGCCAGCAGAAACCCGGGACAGTATGAAAAACTGTTTTTT.

The chain uses TRBV7-8 and TRBJ2-2; 8 bases map to TRBD1. The CDR3 sequence is 15 residues long. After removal of 2 bases from V and 6 bases from J, the junction contained 5 bases not matched to a gene. Germline V gives CDR1 SGHVS, CDR2 FQNEAQ. CDR3 sequence: CASSLPGQGSGELFF. CDR3 DNA: TGTGCCAGCAGCTTACCAGGACAGGGCTCCGGGGAGCTGTTTTTT.

The chain combines TRBV11-2 with TRBJ1-1, with D possibly TRBD1 on 5 matching bases. This CDR3 region has 17 residues. The germline V gene has CDR1 SGHAT and CDR2 FQNNGV. V was shortened by 4 bases and J by 4 bases, with 22 bases between the two germline ends. The CDR3: CASSWMGIRGVFTEAFF. CDR3 nucleotides: TGTGCCAGCAGCTGGATGGGGATTCGGGGGGTGTTCACTGAAGCTTTCTTT.

V and J are TRBV27 and TRBJ2-4; D is unresolved. The CDR3 totals 13 residues. With 6 bases removed from V and 3 bases from J, the gap between germline ends came to 9 bases. CDR1 is MNHEY, CDR2 SMNVEV, per germline (reference sequence). As DNA, the CDR3 is TGTGCCAGCAGAACGCTAGGCAAAAACATTCAGTACTTC. Translated: CASRTLGKNIQYF.

The V call is TRBV7-3, the J call TRBJ2-2; 8 positions agree with TRBD2. V gave up 6 bases and J gave up 2 bases; unmatched junction bases: 5. This CDR3 has 15 residues. Per the germline V gene, CDR1 is SGHTA and CDR2 is FQGTGA. The CDR3 sequence is CASRHSGANTGELFF. For the CDR3, the DNA is TGTGCCAGCAGGCATAGCGGGGCTAACACCGGGGAGCTGTTTTTT. Full variable domain (outside the CDR3, taken from reference TRBV7-3 and TRBJ2-2): GAGVSQTPSNKVTEKGKYVELRCDPISGHTALYWYRQSLGQGPEFLIYFQGTGAADDSGLPNDRFFAVRPEGSVSTLKIQRTERGDSAVYLCASRHSGANTGELFFGEGSRLTVL.

The chain employs TRBV5-6 and TRBJ2-5, with D possibly TRBD2 on 6 matching bases. The CDR3 has 11 amino acids. Germline loops: CDR1 SGHDT, CDR2 YYEEEE. V dropped 4 bases and J dropped 12 bases, with 13 bases sitting between them. The CDR3 sequence is CASSRTRGEYF. Written as DNA, the CDR3 is TGTGCCAGCAGCCGCACGCGCGGGGAGTACTTC.